Below are 5 T cell receptor beta chains sequenced from a single sample in a study of cytomegalovirus exposure and HLA in healthy donors. The primer mix had 60 Vbeta and 13 Jbeta primers. Sequencing used immunoSEQ multiplex PCR; TCRdb keeps in-frame clones, though not all of them. The top ten hold about 14% of the sample, which has about 100,000 clones, approximately 72% seen once. Sequencing used PBMCs. The receptor set was obtained from a male donor in good health and CMV-seropositive.

This clone was detected ten times or more. The chain links TRBV2 to TRBJ1-5, with D uncertain. The CDR3 is 14 residues long. Trimming shortened V by 6 bases and J by 7 bases, and 16 bases separated the two germline ends. Germline V gives CDR1 SNHLY, CDR2 FYNNEI. CDR3 nucleotides: TGTGCCAGCAGGGAGACGCTTATCCGACAGCCCCAGCATTTT. It specifies CASRETLIRQPQHF.

The V gene is TRBV6-1, the J gene TRBJ2-7; tentative D call: TRBD2 (5 bases). The CDR3 runs to 15 residues. Trimming took 7 bases from V and 1 from J, leaving 17 bases between them. Germline lookup yields CDR1 MNHNS and CDR2 SASEGT. The CDR3 DNA is TGTGCCAGCAAGCTTGGGCCAGACTATTCCTACGAGCAGTACTTC. Translation: CASKLGPDYSYEQYF.

The chain is built from TRBV4-2 and TRBJ1-4; 7 nucleotides align to TRBD1. V shed 4 bases and J 8 bases; nucleotides not matched to a gene: 7. Germline values: CDR1 LGHNA, CDR2 YNFKEQ. This CDR3 comprises 14 residues. The CDR3 is CASSPGTAQEKLFF. The CDR3 bases are TGTGCCAGCAGCCCCGGGACAGCCCAGGAAAAACTGTTTTTT.

This clone is a singleton in its sample. The rearrangement uses TRBV28 and TRBJ1-2; 8 nucleotides agree with TRBD1. The ends lost 5 bases at V and 7 bases at J; junction bases unmatched: 12. There are 15 residues in the CDR3. The germline gives CDR1 MDHEN, CDR2 SYDVKM. CDR3 DNA sequence: TGTGCCAGCAGTGACGGACAGGGTATCGTTGGTGGCTACACCTTC. Translated, it gives CASSDGQGIVGGYTF.

The chain recombines TRBV13 with TRBJ2-7; maybe TRBD1 (6 bases). The V end was cut by 5 bases, the J end by 5 bases, with 16 bases between. CDR3 size: 14 residues. Looked up from germline, CDR1 is PRHDT and CDR2 is FYEKMQ (reference sequence). CDR3 in amino acids: CASSAAGVPNEQYF. In nucleotides, the CDR3 is TGTGCCAGCAGCGCCGCAGGGGTTCCAAACGAGCAGTACTTC.